This is a list of T cell receptor beta chains from one sample in a study of lymphopenia after photon versus proton radiotherapy. Assay used: immunoSEQ multiplex PCR; TCRdb lists only in-frame clones, some missing. The sample lists 35,000 to 45,000 clones, about four fifths occurring once. The material sequenced was peripheral blood, taken from a patient treated with proton-based radiotherapy. These receptor sequences come from an older woman with pancreatic cancer. Each CDR3 is given with its conserved first and last residue. The order of the fields is CDR3 protein, CDR3 DNA, D gene, J gene, clone size, V gene. A D gene is named only where the DNA matches it firmly. Clone size is given for some rows only: seen once, a few or many times, or a class if the clone is expanded.

CASSILFRGGKGPSRYTF | TGTGCCAGTAGTATTTTGTTTCGTGGGGGGAAAGGACCTTCTCGCTACACCTTC | . | TRBJ1-2 | . | TRBV19
CVSSLAAETQYF | TGTGTCAGCAGCTTGGCAGCTGAGACCCAGTACTTC | . | TRBJ2-5 | . | TRBV5-6
CASSLRFWSTQETQYF | TGTGCCAGCAGTTTACGCTTCTGGTCGACCCAAGAGACCCAGTACTTC | . | TRBJ2-5 | . | TRBV28
CASSIPLSSYNEQFF | TGTGCCAGTAGTATACCCCTGAGCTCCTACAATGAGCAGTTCTTC | . | TRBJ2-1 | once | TRBV19
CASSESQPQHF | TGTGCCAGCAGTGAGTCCCAGCCCCAGCATTTT | . | TRBJ1-5 | few | TRBV2
CASMGLAETQFF | TGTGCCAGCATGGGACTAGCGGAGACGCAGTTCTTC | TRBD2 | TRBJ2-1 | . | TRBV9
CASSPGGNGYTF | TGTGCCAGCTCACCAGGGGGGAATGGCTACACCTTC | . | TRBJ1-2 | . | TRBV18
CASSQYNEQFF | TGTGCCAGTAGTCAATACAATGAGCAGTTCTTC | . | TRBJ2-1 | . | TRBV19
CASSPGLQGYEQYF | TGCGCCAGCAGCCCGGGACTACAGGGCTACGAGCAGTACTTC | . | TRBJ2-7 | . | TRBV4-3
CASSLQGGYSQPQHF | TGTGCCAGCAGTTTACAGGGGGGTTATAGTCAGCCCCAGCATTTT | TRBD1 | TRBJ1-5 | . | TRBV28
CASSPNQARNQPQHF | TGTGCCAGCTCCCCAAACCAAGCCCGCAATCAGCCCCAGCATTTT | . | TRBJ1-5 | . | TRBV18
CASSPGSYEQYF | TGTGCCAGCTCACCGGGGTCCTACGAGCAGTACTTC | . | TRBJ2-7 | . | TRBV18
CAISGTHTGNTIYF | TGTGCCATCAGTGGGACTCATACGGGAAACACCATATATTTT | . | TRBJ1-3 | . | TRBV10-3
CASSQGLAENEQFF | TGTGCCAGCAGCCAAGGACTAGCGGAAAATGAGCAGTTCTTC | TRBD2 | TRBJ2-1 | . | TRBV4-2
CASSPASVGNTIYF | TGTGCCAGCAGTCCCGCGTCGGTGGGAAACACCATATATTTT | . | TRBJ1-3 | few | TRBV28
CASRPSAGVRGEQYF | TGTGCCAGCCGTCCCTCAGCGGGAGTAAGGGGCGAGCAGTACTTC | TRBD2 | TRBJ2-7 | . | TRBV7-2
CASSYPREAGADTQYF | TGTGCCAGCAGTTACCCACGGGAGGCGGGCGCAGATACGCAGTATTTT | TRBD2 | TRBJ2-3 | . | TRBV5-5
CASSLGGTGELFF | TGTGCTAGCAGCTTAGGGGGCACCGGGGAGCTGTTTTTT | . | TRBJ2-2 | . | TRBV7-7
CASTKGQGAPAGGYTF | TGTGCCAGCACTAAGGGACAGGGGGCTCCCGCTGGCGGCTACACCTTC | . | TRBJ1-2 | . | TRBV21-1
CASREGVRGYTF | TGTGCCAGCAGGGAGGGAGTCCGAGGCTACACCTTC | . | TRBJ1-2 | . | TRBV28
CASRDPADYGYTF | TGTGCCAGCAGGGACCCGGCGGACTATGGCTACACCTTC | . | TRBJ1-2 | . | TRBV28
CASSLESGARGYTF | TGTGCCAGCAGCTTGGAATCCGGGGCGCGCGGCTACACCTTC | . | TRBJ1-2 | . | TRBV5-4
CASSQRRAADTQYF | TGTGCCAGCAGCCAAAGACGGGCCGCAGATACGCAGTATTTT | . | TRBJ2-3 | . | TRBV4-2
CASRGDTGATFF | TGTGCCAGCAGGGGGGACACGGGAGCAACTTTCTTT | . | TRBJ1-1 | . | TRBV6-5
CGTQGATGNTIYF | TGTGGCACCCAGGGGGCAACTGGAAACACCATATATTTT | TRBD1 | TRBJ1-3 | . | TRBV11-3
CASSLDRPSGNTIYF | TGCGCCAGCAGCTTGGACAGACCCTCTGGAAACACCATATATTTT | . | TRBJ1-3 | . | TRBV5-1
CASSLGADTQYF | TGTGCCAGCAGCCTAGGAGCAGATACGCAGTATTTT | . | TRBJ2-3 | . | TRBV9
CASSQANQGNEQFF | TGCGCCAGCAGCCAAGCAAATCAAGGAAATGAGCAGTTCTTC | . | TRBJ2-1 | . | TRBV4-1
CASIRQGAWTEAFF | TGTGCCAGTATCAGACAGGGGGCTTGGACTGAAGCTTTCTTT | TRBD1 | TRBJ1-1 | . | TRBV19
CASSLGTSGTTYEQYF | TGTGCCAGCAGCTTGGGGACTAGCGGGACTACCTACGAGCAGTACTTC | TRBD2 | TRBJ2-7 | . | TRBV11-3
CASGETTRELFF | TGCGCCAGCGGTGAGACGACCCGAGAGCTGTTTTTT | . | TRBJ2-2 | . | TRBV10-2
CASSFVGGRSGYTF | TGTGCCAGCAGTTTTGTTGGGGGCCGGTCTGGCTACACCTTC | . | TRBJ1-2 | . | TRBV28
CASSLDPDPRFEQYF | TGTGCCAGCAGCTTAGATCCGGACCCTCGGTTCGAGCAGTACTTC | . | TRBJ2-7 | . | TRBV11-2
CASSLNNEQFF | TGTGCCAGCAGCTTAAACAATGAGCAGTTCTTC | . | TRBJ2-1 | . | TRBV7-6
CSVEGGNTIYF | TGCAGCGTTGAAGGAGGGAACACCATATATTTT | . | TRBJ1-3 | . | TRBV29-1
CASSLAVRQGRSQHF | TGTGCCAGCAGTTTAGCCGTCCGACAGGGCCGGTCCCAGCATTTT | TRBD1 | TRBJ1-5 | once | TRBV28
CASSPSGGITGELFF | TGTGCCAGCAGTCCCAGCGGGGGGATCACCGGGGAGCTGTTTTTT | TRBD2 | TRBJ2-2 | . | TRBV28
CASSLKRDTYGYTF | TGTGCCAGCAGCTTAAAGCGAGATACCTATGGCTACACCTTC | . | TRBJ1-2 | . | TRBV7-3
CASSFQGTGADEQYF | TGTGCCAGCAGTTTTCAAGGGACAGGGGCGGACGAGCAGTACTTC | TRBD1 | TRBJ2-7 | few | TRBV27
CASSQESVAVLGDTQYF | TGTGCCAGCAGCCAAGAGTCCGTAGCGGTCCTGGGGGATACGCAGTATTTT | . | TRBJ2-3 | . | TRBV4-2
CASSLASSYTDTQYF | TGTGCCAGCAGCTTAGCGAGTAGCTACACAGATACGCAGTATTTT | . | TRBJ2-3 | . | TRBV7-2
CASSPLLGGARTGELFF | TGTGCCAGCAGCCCCTTGCTGGGGGGCGCGAGGACCGGGGAGCTGTTTTTT | . | TRBJ2-2 | . | TRBV7-6
CASSPRTLSNQPQHF | TGTGCCAGCAGCCCCAGGACACTTAGCAATCAGCCCCAGCATTTT | . | TRBJ1-5 | . | TRBV6-9
CASRTGTGNTGELFF | TGTGCCAGCAGGACCGGGACAGGGAACACCGGGGAGCTGTTTTTT | TRBD1 | TRBJ2-2 | . | TRBV28
CATPGGNQGFEQFF | TGTGCCACGCCAGGGGGCAATCAAGGTTTTGAGCAGTTCTTC | TRBD1 | TRBJ2-1 | once | TRBV30
CASKFSGEQFF | TGTGCCAGCAAGTTCAGCGGCGAGCAGTTCTTC | . | TRBJ2-1 | . | TRBV6-1
CASSIGAGGSGNTIYF | TGTGCCAGCAGCATCGGGGCAGGGGGCAGTGGAAACACCATATATTTT | TRBD1 | TRBJ1-3 | . | TRBV5-6
CASSPRGLATHTQYF | TGTGCCAGCAGCCCCAGAGGACTAGCCACACATACGCAGTATTTT | TRBD2 | TRBJ2-3 | . | TRBV5-6
CASSPPSGVGYTF | TGTGCCAGCTCACCACCTTCAGGGGTGGGCTACACCTTC | . | TRBJ1-2 | . | TRBV18
CASKTSGKNNEQFF | TGTGCCAGTAAGACTAGCGGGAAAAACAATGAGCAGTTCTTC | TRBD2 | TRBJ2-1 | . | TRBV6-5